This is a list of T cell receptor beta chains from one sample in a study of blood T cell repertoires in COVID-19. Sequencing was performed with immunoSEQ multiplex PCR; in TCRdb, only in-frame clones are kept and a portion is missing. This sample carries more than 250,000 clones, about 88% of them seen once, and the ten largest clones take 3.6%. Sequenced: peripheral blood. These receptors were collected from a man younger than 35 with active or convalescent COVID-19. CDR3s include the opening cysteine and the closing phenylalanine or tryptophan. D genes are given only for firm matches. Rows may omit the clone size; those that give it use once, few, many or a size class.

j_call d_call v_call clone_size cdr3_aa cdr3_nt
TRBJ1-2 NA TRBV28 NA CASTVRTLSYGYTF TGTGCCAGCACCGTGAGGACACTGAGCTATGGCTACACCTTC
TRBJ2-3 TRBD1 TRBV6-2/TRBV6-3 once CASSYSTGDKGTQYF TGTGCCAGCAGTTACTCGACAGGGGATAAGGGTACGCAGTATTTT
TRBJ2-7 NA TRBV5-1 NA CASSLTVTDLRPEQYF TGCGCCAGCAGCCTCACCGTGACAGACTTAAGGCCCGAGCAGTACTTC
TRBJ1-1 TRBD1 TRBV24-1 NA CATSGDRGDTEAFF TGTGCCACCAGTGGGGACAGGGGGGATACTGAAGCTTTCTTT
TRBJ2-7 TRBD1 TRBV2 NA CASSVTGVYEQYF TGTGCCAGCAGTGTCACAGGGGTGTACGAGCAGTACTTC
TRBJ1-5 TRBD1 TRBV7-8 NA CASSSGQGGNQPQHF TGTGCCAGCAGCTCGGGACAGGGCGGCAATCAGCCCCAGCATTTT
TRBJ2-5 NA TRBV6-2/TRBV6-3 once CASSYSPAQYF TGTGCCAGCAGTTACTCCCCTGCCCAGTACTTC
TRBJ1-2 TRBD1 TRBV2 NA CASSGTGGPYGYTF TGTGCCAGCAGTGGGACAGGGGGCCCCTATGGCTACACCTTC
TRBJ2-1 TRBD2 TRBV25-1 once CASSESGLAGVDEQFF TGTGCCAGCAGTGAATCGGGACTAGCGGGAGTGGATGAGCAGTTCTTC
TRBJ1-6 NA TRBV27 NA CASALTPGLETYNSPLHF TGTGCCAGCGCCTTAACCCCGGGACTCGAGACCTATAATTCACCCCTCCACTTT
TRBJ2-5 TRBD1 TRBV24-1 NA CATSDLLAGGRQTQYF TGTGCCACCAGTGATTTGCTGGCAGGGGGCAGGCAGACCCAGTACTTC
TRBJ1-1 NA TRBV6-5 NA CASCHTGTEAFF TGTGCCAGTTGTCATACGGGAACTGAAGCTTTCTTT
TRBJ1-2 NA TRBV3-1/TRBV3-2 NA CASSANGVVYGYTF TGTGCCAGCAGCGCGAACGGTGTTGTCTATGGCTACACCTTC
TRBJ1-6 NA TRBV27 many CASSPAYDNSPLHF TGTGCCAGCAGTCCTGCCTATGATAATTCACCCCTCCACTTT
TRBJ1-1 NA TRBV23-1 NA CASSQRDSAQAFF TGCGCCAGCAGTCAGCGGGACTCCGCTCAAGCTTTCTTT
TRBJ2-2 TRBD1 TRBV3-1/TRBV3-2 NA CASSRGTGAGELFF TGTGCCAGCAGCCGTGGGACAGGGGCCGGGGAGCTGTTTTTT
TRBJ2-5 TRBD2 TRBV25-1 NA CASSSTSGHQETQYF TGTGCCAGCAGCTCGACTAGCGGGCACCAAGAGACCCAGTACTTC
TRBJ1-2 TRBD1 TRBV10-3 NA CASDRGPDYGYTF TGTGCCAGTGACAGGGGGCCTGACTATGGCTACACCTTC
TRBJ1-2 NA TRBV12-5 NA CASGFRGSRDYGYTF TGTGCTAGTGGTTTTCGGGGTAGTCGGGACTATGGCTACACCTTC
TRBJ1-5 NA TRBV18 NA CASSPNNRNQPQHF TGTGCCAGCTCACCCAATAACCGGAATCAGCCCCAGCATTTT
TRBJ2-7 TRBD1 TRBV2 NA CASITRDSISTEQYF TGTGCCAGCATTACCCGGGACAGTATATCCACCGAGCAGTACTTC
TRBJ2-1 NA TRBV10-3 NA CATTALDRNNEQFF TGTGCCACGACAGCTCTGGACAGAAACAATGAGCAGTTCTTC
TRBJ2-7 NA TRBV12-3/TRBV12-4 NA CASSNNWSYEQYF TGTGCCAGCAGCAATAATTGGAGCTACGAGCAGTACTTC
TRBJ1-4 TRBD1 TRBV29-1 once CSVRDRVEKLFF TGCAGCGTGAGGGACAGGGTTGAAAAACTGTTTTTT
TRBJ2-7 TRBD2 TRBV7-9 NA CASSLGHGGSSYEQYF TGTGCCAGCAGCTTAGGTCACGGGGGGAGCTCCTACGAGCAGTACTTC
TRBJ2-5 TRBD1 TRBV5-4 NA CASSWDSQETQYF TGTGCCAGCAGCTGGGACAGTCAAGAGACCCAGTACTTC
TRBJ2-7 TRBD1 TRBV29-1 NA CSATPTGQGYEQYF TGCAGCGCAACCCCTACGGGACAGGGCTACGAGCAGTACTTC
TRBJ2-7 TRBD2 TRBV19 NA CATSGLAGVEQYF TGTGCCACCTCGGGACTAGCGGGAGTCGAGCAGTACTTC
TRBJ1-2 NA TRBV19 NA CASSISGGDNYGYTF TGTGCCAGTAGTATATCCGGAGGGGATAACTATGGCTACACCTTC
TRBJ1-1 NA TRBV6-5 NA CASSLGARVEAFF TGTGCCAGCAGTTTAGGGGCTAGGGTTGAAGCTTTCTTT
TRBJ1-1 TRBD1 TRBV7-9 NA CASSPQGIFMNTEAFF TGTGCCAGCAGCCCACAGGGGATCTTCATGAACACTGAAGCTTTCTTT
TRBJ2-5 NA TRBV5-4 few CASSLAVIQETQYF TGTGCCAGCAGCTTGGCAGTCATCCAAGAGACCCAGTACTTC
TRBJ2-1 TRBD2 TRBV5-1 NA CASSLAGGGHNEQFF TGCGCCAGCAGCTTGGCCGGCGGGGGTCACAATGAGCAGTTCTTC
TRBJ1-5 TRBD1 TRBV2 NA CASSPTGSDQPQHF TGTGCCAGCAGTCCGACAGGGAGCGATCAGCCCCAGCATTTT
TRBJ2-3 TRBD2 TRBV7-9 NA CASSPTTSGRGTQYF TGTGCCAGCAGCCCTACCACTAGCGGGAGAGGTACGCAGTATTTT
TRBJ2-7 TRBD1 TRBV5-5 NA CASSMRGREQYF TGTGCCAGCAGCATGAGGGGGCGCGAGCAGTACTTC
TRBJ1-2 NA TRBV30 NA CAWSELTGDYGYTF TGTGCCTGGAGTGAACTAACCGGAGACTATGGCTACACCTTC
TRBJ2-1 TRBD2 TRBV6-5 NA CATIHSGGAENEQFF TGTGCTACGATTCATAGCGGGGGGGCCGAAAATGAGCAGTTCTTC
TRBJ2-4 TRBD1 TRBV29-1 NA CSADGGTGGGKNIQYF TGCAGCGCTGACGGGGGGACAGGGGGCGGCAAAAACATTCAGTACTTC
TRBJ2-5 TRBD2 TRBV3-1/TRBV3-2 large CASSQAGGGGTQYF TGTGCCAGCAGCCAAGCCGGGGGGGGAGGGACCCAGTACTTC
TRBJ1-3 TRBD1 TRBV7-3 NA CASSLGQGTGNTIYF TGTGCCAGCAGCTTGGGACAGGGGACTGGAAACACCATATATTTT
TRBJ2-2 TRBD2 TRBV5-4 NA CASSLPGGGGHTGELFF TGTGCCAGCAGCTTGCCGGGGGGGGGCGGACACACCGGGGAGCTGTTTTTT
TRBJ2-1 NA TRBV7-6 NA CASSLVREQFF TGTGCCAGCAGCTTAGTGAGGGAGCAGTTCTTC
TRBJ2-7 NA TRBV11-2 NA CASSFQAGLTYEQYF TGTGCCAGCAGCTTTCAAGCGGGCCTGACCTACGAGCAGTACTTC
TRBJ2-2 TRBD2 TRBV18 NA CASSPQEAGGPSGELFF TGTGCCAGCTCACCACAAGAAGCGGGAGGGCCCTCCGGGGAGCTGTTTTTT